This T cell receptor (beta chain) derives from a study of PD-1 blockade in classical Hodgkin lymphoma. Study-wide points: Compared with baseline, CD4+ but not CD8+ TCR diversity had risen significantly by C4D1.

Each patient's relapse followed autologous stem cell transplantation, and brentuximab vedotin exposure varied. Negative magnetic selection isolated CD4+ T cells from thawed PBMCs. The study recorded best responses of complete response, partial response or progressive disease. Turning to this clone: As yet, its antigen is unknown.

Germline V CDR1 and CDR2: SGHTA, FQGNSA. CDR3 length: 16 residues. The V gene lost 1 base and the J gene lost 0 bases, with 12 bases spanning the gap. Profiling relied on immunoSEQ multiplex PCR, and the TCRdb table lists in-frame clones only, not all of them. The sample has 5,500 to 6,500 clones; less than 80% are singletons. The material sequenced was CD4+ T cells from blood, taken at baseline. The sequence came from a human donor with classical Hodgkin lymphoma. The chain joins TRBV7-2 to TRBJ2-5; no clear D gene. CDR3: CASSLGVREYQETQYF. CDR3 nucleotide sequence: TGTGCCAGCAGCTTAGGCGTCAGAGAGTACCAAGAGACCCAGTACTTC.